This T cell receptor beta chain was sequenced during a study of radiotherapy plus CTLA-4 blockade in lung cancer. The repertoire was sequenced with immunoSEQ multiplex PCR; TCRdb's copy has only in-frame clones and lacks some. The table has more than 75,000 clones, approximately 72% seen once. Study-wide points: Peripheral blood showed expansion of tumor-derived TCR clones after radiotherapy and ipilimumab. Per reports, early blood T cell clone dynamics, plus interferon-beta, forecast response most strongly.

Germline values: CDR1 SQVTM, CDR2 ANQGSEA. The CDR3 consists of 13 residues. V was cut by 6 bases and J by 4 bases, with 15 bases left in between. Chemo-refractory metastatic non-small-cell lung cancer patients were treated with focal radiation plus CTLA-4 blockade with ipilimumab. A few counts support this clone. Antigen specificity is unknown. The rearrangement uses TRBV29-1 and TRBJ1-2; a weak D match, TRBD1 (5 bases). The sample consisted of peripheral blood, taken from a patient treated with radiotherapy plus ipilimumab. The receptor comes from a human donor with non-small cell lung cancer who had a partial response to radiotherapy plus ipilimumab. Some clones in this sample may be carry-over from other donors' samples. The CDR3 sequence: CSVGEGSGYGYTF. CDR3 coding DNA: TGCAGCGTGGGGGAGGGGAGCGGCTATGGCTACACCTTC. Full variable domain (outside the CDR3, taken from reference TRBV29-1 and TRBJ1-2): SAVISQKPSRDICQRGTSLTIQCQVDSQVTMMFWYRQQPGQSLTLIATANQGSEATYESGFVIDKFPISRPNLTFSTLTVSNMSPEDSSIYLCSVGEGSGYGYTFGSGTRLTVV.